This T cell receptor (beta chain) emerged from a study of identical twins. Through template switching, a universal primer site was introduced, and the cDNA contained unique molecular identifiers. Via MiXCR, TCRdb re-called the 5' RACE reads, giving one row per CDR3 protein. The data contain 500,000 to 650,000 distinct CDR3 sequences, more than 20% of them seen just once; the ten biggest clones take up about 0.5%. Germline V gives CDR1 SGHRS, CDR2 YFSETQ. The CDR3 runs to 16 residues. V gave up 7 bases and J gave up 5 bases; unmatched junction bases: 11. Comments on this clonotype: The antigen remains unidentified.

Study-wide findings and caveats: Out-of-frame TCR alpha sharing observed in monozygotic twins exceeded model estimates. Cord blood beta clonotypes present at high abundance carried fewer insertions; no such pattern appeared in memory repertoires.

Healthy Caucasian individuals made up all the donors. These sequences were also reported in another study, on yellow fever vaccine responses in identical twins.

Material for sequencing was CD4+ T cells sorted from blood. The gene calls are TRBV5-1 and TRBJ2-7, with 14 bases aligning to TRBD2. This clonotype originated in a woman aged 18 to 35 in good health. In nucleotides, the CDR3 is TGCGCCAGCTGTAGTGGGACTAGCGGGAGTACGGACGAGCAGTACTTC. Its translation is CASCSGTSGSTDEQYF.